This T cell receptor beta chain is from a study of esophageal squamous cell carcinoma under preoperative chemotherapy. Study-level information: Both tumor-infiltrating lymphocytes and peripheral blood T cells were profiled. Overall study findings and caveats: Clonal contraction, more than amplification, hit abundant clones after paclitaxel-nedaplatin. After chemotherapy, TCR diversity rose significantly in peripheral T cells but not in tumor-infiltrating lymphocytes.

Of note for this clonotype: Its target is unknown.

Noted time point: before preoperative PTX-NDP chemotherapy. Patients received paclitaxel-nedaplatin as preoperative chemotherapy before surgery. The CDR3 sequence is 13 residues long. With 1 base removed from V and 6 bases from J, the gap between germline ends came to 7 bases. TCRdb re-called the PCR reads through MiXCR, storing one row per CDR3 protein. Seen here are 15,000 to 20,000 distinct CDR3 sequences, approximately 50% observed once, and the top ten hold approximately 31%. This sample was taken from a patient given preoperative chemotherapy. The TCR sequence derives from a human donor with esophageal squamous cell carcinoma. The donor label of this sample is uncertain. The chain links TRBV12-3 or TRBV12-4 to TRBJ2-4; possibly TRBD1 for D (6 bases). The CDR3 loop reads CASSLVGGNIQYF. The CDR3 DNA follows: TGTGCCAGCAGTTTAGTAGGGGGAAACATTCAGTACTTC.